This entry lists 25 T cell receptor beta chains sequenced from one sample in a study of shared clonotypes between healthy human individuals. Repertoires were generated with immunoSEQ multiplex PCR, while TCRdb's copy carries only in-frame clones and drops some. The sample lists some 2 million clones, roughly 95% occurring once. Sequencing was performed on naive CD4+ T cells sorted from blood. The subset is: CD45RA+ positively selected. The receptors were sampled from a young man in good health.

The genes are TRBV5-4 and TRBJ2-5; a possible D gene is TRBD1 (5 bases). There are 15 residues in the CDR3. The V and J ends lost 3 bases and 0 bases respectively, with 12 bases between them. CDR1 SGHNT and CDR2 YYREEE come from the germline V gene (reference sequence). The CDR3 DNA reads as TGTGCCAGCAGCTCAACAACAGGATACCAAGAGACCCAGTACTTC. Protein sequence: CASSSTTGYQETQYF. The full variable domain, rest sourced from reference TRBV5-4 and TRBJ2-5, is ETGVTQSPTHLIKTRGQQVTLRCSSQSGHNTVSWYQQALGQGPQFIFQYYREEENGRGNFPPRFSGLQFPNYSSELNVNALELDDSALYLCASSSTTGYQETQYFGPGTRLLVL.

This clone appeared once. The rearrangement links TRBV4-2 to TRBJ2-3; perhaps TRBD2 as D (6 bases). This CDR3 has 14 amino acids. Trimming shortened V by 10 bases and J by 3 bases, and 17 bases separated the two germline ends. Germline V gene lookup returns CDR1 LGHNA and CDR2 YNFKEQ. The CDR3 protein is CATLTWGETDTQYF. The CDR3 region has the DNA TGTGCCACTCTGACCTGGGGGGAGACAGATACGCAGTATTTT.

Concerning this clone: Other DNA sequences within the sample encode an identical CDR3. CDR3 nucleotide sequence: TGCGCCAGCAGTGAGTCAGGACAGGGAGCCTACGAGCAGTACTTC. Translation gives CASSESGQGAYEQYF. The V call is TRBV10-1, the J call TRBJ2-7; 8 positions match TRBD1. The CDR3 length is 15 residues. CDR1 WNHNN and CDR2 SYGVQD come from the germline V gene (reference sequence). V lost 0 bases, J lost 2 bases, and 3 bases stayed unmatched.

A single count supports this clone. The chain combines TRBV13 with TRBJ2-7; TRBD2 is a possible D gene (6 bases). There are 14 residues in the CDR3. The V gene lost 2 bases and the J gene lost 3 bases, with 11 bases spanning the gap. CDR1 and CDR2 (germline): PRHDT, FYEKMQ (reference sequence). CDR3 residues: CASSLLAAGYEQYF. CDR3 sequence (DNA): TGTGCCAGCAGCTTACTAGCAGCGGGCTACGAGCAGTACTTC.

The CDR3 nucleotides are TGTGCCAGCAGTTTCCTCGGGACAGGAAGCTACGAGCAGTACTTC. Protein sequence: CASSFLGTGSYEQYF. The chain links TRBV27 to TRBJ2-7; 8 bases are shared with TRBD1. This CDR3 comprises 15 residues. V was pared by 3 bases and J by 3 bases, with 7 bases of the junction left unmatched. CDR1 and CDR2 (germline): MNHEY, SMNVEV (reference sequence).

The chain recombines TRBV4-2 with TRBJ1-6, with 7 bases that match TRBD1. The germline V gene has CDR1 LGHNA and CDR2 YNFKEQ. The CDR3 consists of 16 residues. The J segment lost 6 bases and the V segment lost 4 bases, leaving 9 bases of the junction unmatched. This CDR3 reads CASSLRWDSINSPLHF. For the CDR3, the DNA is TGTGCCAGCAGCCTCCGCTGGGACAGCATTAATTCACCCCTCCACTTT.

The V gene is TRBV18, the J gene TRBJ2-7, with D perhaps TRBD2 (7 bases). The CDR3 runs 17 residues. Germline V gene data show CDR1 as KGHSH and CDR2 as LQKENI. V shed 3 bases and J shed 0 bases, with 18 bases lying between them. The CDR3 DNA is TGTGCCAGCTCACCGGGGAGGGGGTCCCTGAGCTCCTACGAGCAGTACTTC. Residues: CASSPGRGSLSSYEQYF.

J is TRBJ2-7 and V is TRBV28, with D uncertain. The CDR3 spans 13 residues. V was pared by 6 bases and J by 1 base, with 10 bases between. Germline assignment: CDR1 MDHEN and CDR2 SYDVKM. CDR3 in amino acids: CASSPTESYEQYF. In nucleotides, the CDR3 is TGTGCCAGCAGCCCGACGGAATCCTACGAGCAGTACTTC.

This chain joins TRBV5-5 and TRBJ2-7, with D perhaps TRBD1 (6 bases). Germline V lookup: CDR1 SGHKS, CDR2 YYEKEE (reference sequence). With 0 bases removed from V and 0 bases from J, the gap between germline ends came to 13 bases. The CDR3 contains 16 residues. CDR3 nucleotide sequence: TGTGCCAGCAGCTTGGTTTGGCAGGGGCTCTCCTACGAGCAGTACTTC. Its translation: CASSLVWQGLSYEQYF.

This chain uses TRBV6-5 with TRBJ1-1; 7 bases agree with TRBD1. Trimming took 2 bases from V and 2 from J; bases not matched to a gene: 5. The CDR3 has 15 residues. Germline-derived CDR1 and CDR2 are MNHEY and SVGAGI. The CDR3, as DNA: TGTGCCAGCAGTTACGGGGGACAGCATAACACTGAAGCTTTCTTT. It yields the protein CASSYGGQHNTEAFF.

The chain combines TRBV9 with TRBJ2-7, with 10 bases aligning to TRBD1. Germline V gene data show CDR1 as SGDLS and CDR2 as YYNGEE. V lost 4 bases and J lost 7; bases outside the gene matches: 8. This CDR3 has 14 amino acids. DNA for the CDR3: TGTGCCAGCAGCCCGCTGACAGGGGGCGGTGAGCAGTACTTC. Translated, it gives CASSPLTGGGEQYF.

As regards this clone: Other nucleotide sequences in the sample specify the same CDR3. This rearrangement joins TRBV7-2 to TRBJ1-1, with D perhaps TRBD1 (5 bases). The germline V and J ends were trimmed by 5 bases and 0 bases, with 10 bases remaining between them. The CDR3 loop spans 14 amino acids. The germline V gene has CDR1 SGHTA and CDR2 FQGNSA. This CDR3 reads CASSLGTVNTEAFF. CDR3 nucleotide sequence: TGTGCCAGCAGCCTCGGGACGGTGAACACTGAAGCTTTCTTT.

The DNA for the CDR3 is TGTGCCAGCAGCTTAGCTCCCGGGAATCAGCCCCAGCATTTT. Translation gives CASSLAPGNQPQHF. The V and J genes are TRBV7-6 and TRBJ1-5; D unclear. Trimming removed 0 bases from V and 4 bases from J, with 7 bases in between. Germline lookup yields CDR1 SGHVS and CDR2 FNYEAQ. This CDR3 region has 14 residues.

The V and J genes are TRBV7-6 and TRBJ1-2; 7 bases line up with TRBD1. V trimming: 4 bases; J trimming: 4 bases; junction bases outside the gene matches: 15. The length of the CDR3 is 17 residues. CDR1 and CDR2 from the germline V gene are SGHVS and FNYEAQ. CDR3 nucleotide sequence: TGTGCCAGCAGCTCCCTTGGCTGGGGACAGAACCCCTATGGCTACACCTTC. Its translation: CASSSLGWGQNPYGYTF.

The rearrangement uses TRBV28 and TRBJ2-7; TRBD1 matches 8 bases. Trimming took 6 bases from V and 0 from J; bases not matched to a gene: 7. The V gene's germline CDR1 is MDHEN and CDR2 SYDVKM. CDR3 length: 15 residues. The CDR3 DNA is TGTGCCAGCAGGGGTGGGACAGGCAGCTCCTACGAGCAGTACTTC. Translating it yields CASRGGTGSSYEQYF.

This sequence joins TRBV7-2 and TRBJ2-4; the D is unclear. CDR1 is SGHTA and CDR2 is FQGNSA in the germline V gene. V was pared by 2 bases and J by 0 bases, with 20 bases between. The CDR3 covers 19 residues. CDR3 region: CASSLNPALGRIAKNIQYF. The DNA for the CDR3 is TGTGCCAGCAGCTTAAATCCCGCATTGGGCCGAATAGCCAAAAACATTCAGTACTTC. The full variable domain, with the rest looked up from reference TRBV7-2 and TRBJ2-4, is GAGVSQSPSNKVTEKGKDVELRCDPISGHTALYWYRQSLGQGLEFLIYFQGNSAPDKSGLPSDRFSAERTGGSVSTLTIQRTQQEDSAVYLCASSLNPALGRIAKNIQYFGAGTRLSVL.

The gene calls are TRBV7-9 and TRBJ1-1, with D perhaps TRBD1 (5 bases). The CDR3 covers 13 residues. Germline lookup yields CDR1 SEHNR and CDR2 FQNEAQ (reference sequence). The V gene lost 3 bases and the J gene lost 6 bases, with 11 bases spanning the gap. CDR3 sequence reads: CASSFQGGAEAFF. CDR3 DNA sequence: TGTGCCAGCAGCTTCCAGGGAGGCGCTGAAGCTTTCTTT.

The chain uses TRBV15 and TRBJ2-3, with 13 positions matching TRBD2. V trimming: 0 bases; J trimming: 5 bases; junction bases outside the gene matches: 8. The CDR3 totals 18 residues. The germline CDR1 and CDR2 sequences are LNHNV and YYDKDF (reference sequence). The CDR3 here is CATSREVGLAGKVDTQYF. The CDR3 nucleotides read TGTGCCACCAGCAGAGAGGTGGGACTAGCGGGGAAGGTAGATACGCAGTATTTT.

The rearrangement uses TRBV28 and TRBJ1-2; tentative D call: TRBD1 (6 bases). V lost 2 bases, J lost 4 bases, and 17 bases lay in between. There are 16 residues in the CDR3. Germline V CDR1 and CDR2: MDHEN, SYDVKM. CDR3: CASSLPQGTTVYGYTF. The CDR3 nucleotides are TGTGCCAGCAGTTTACCACAGGGAACCACTGTCTATGGCTACACCTTC.

J is TRBJ2-6 and V is TRBV11-2, with 8 bases lining up with TRBD1. The CDR3 length is 18 residues. Per germline, CDR1 SGHAT and CDR2 FQNNGV. V dropped 5 bases and J dropped 0; count of bases not matched to a gene: 9. In DNA form, the CDR3 reads TGTGCCAGCAGCGGCAGGACAGGGCGTCTCTCTGGGGCCAACGTCCTGACTTTC. It codes for CASSGRTGRLSGANVLTF.

This chain links TRBV2 with TRBJ2-3, with a weak D call TRBD1 (6 bases). The V gene's germline CDR1 is SNHLY and CDR2 FYNNEI. Trimming took off 8 bases at V and 6 bases at J, with 15 bases between the two ends. The CDR3 is 13 amino acids. As DNA, the CDR3 is TGTGCCAGCCCGAACAGGGAAGGGGATACGCAGTATTTT. Its protein is CASPNREGDTQYF.

The chain combines TRBV19 with TRBJ1-2; TRBD1 agrees at 7 bases. Germline loops: CDR1 LNHDA, CDR2 SQIVND (reference sequence). The CDR3 runs 16 residues. Trimming cost V 6 bases and J 8 bases; bases outside gene matches: 18. CDR3 residues: CASSFATIRQGGGYTF. CDR3 in DNA: TGTGCCAGTAGCTTTGCTACCATCCGACAGGGAGGGGGCTACACCTTC.

The chain has TRBV18 and TRBJ1-3; 8 bases line up with TRBD1. Trimming at V came to 4 bases and at J to 0 bases, leaving 2 bases not matched to a gene. The CDR3 is 15 amino acids. Per germline, CDR1 KGHSH and CDR2 LQKENI. Here the CDR3 DNA reads TGTGCCAGCTCACAGGGACAGGCCTCTGGAAACACCATATATTTT. It is translated as CASSQGQASGNTIYF. The full variable domain, completed using reference TRBV18 and TRBJ1-3, is NAGVMQNPRHLVRRRGQEARLRCSPMKGHSHVYWYRQLPEEGLKFMVYLQKENIIDESGMPKERFSAEFPKEGPSILRIQQVVRGDSAAYFCASSQGQASGNTIYFGEGSWLTVV.

The CDR3 DNA sequence: TGTGCCAGCAAAGGGCCTGGTGAGCAGTACTTC. It translates to CASKGPGEQYF. This sequence joins TRBV6-1 and TRBJ2-7, with no clear D. The CDR3 is made up of 11 amino acids. CDR1 and CDR2 (germline): MNHNS, SASEGT. The V gene lost 7 bases and the J gene lost 7 bases, with 11 bases spanning the gap.

Written as DNA, the CDR3 is TGTGCCAGCAGCAAAGCGCTCCCGGAAAAGCATCCAGATACGCAGTATTTT. Its translation is CASSKALPEKHPDTQYF. The chain recombines TRBV21-1 with TRBJ2-3. TRBV21-1 is marked as a pseudogene. This CDR3 comprises 17 residues.